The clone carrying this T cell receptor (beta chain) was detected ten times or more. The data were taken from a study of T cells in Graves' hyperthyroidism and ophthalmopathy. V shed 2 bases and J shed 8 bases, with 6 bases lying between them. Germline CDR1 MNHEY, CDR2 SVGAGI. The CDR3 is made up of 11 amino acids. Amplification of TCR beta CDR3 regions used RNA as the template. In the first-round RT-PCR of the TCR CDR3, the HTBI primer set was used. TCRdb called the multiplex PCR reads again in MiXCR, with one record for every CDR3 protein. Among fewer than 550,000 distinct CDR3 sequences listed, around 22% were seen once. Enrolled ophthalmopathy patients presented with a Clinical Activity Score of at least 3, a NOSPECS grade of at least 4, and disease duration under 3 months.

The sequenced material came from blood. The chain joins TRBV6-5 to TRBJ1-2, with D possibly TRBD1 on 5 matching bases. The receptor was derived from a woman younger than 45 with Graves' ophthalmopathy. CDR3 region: CASSYEGGYTF. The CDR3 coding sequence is TGTGCCAGCAGTTACGAGGGGGGCTACACCTTC.